One and the same sample provided the 15 T cell receptor beta chains below, sequenced in a study of T-cell memory formation after mild COVID-19 (TCRdb year 2021). The library was obtained by 5' RACE. The sequencer was an Illumina NovaSeq 6000. TCRdb handled the public reads itself, with Q25 trimming in fastp and clone calling in MiXCR, and kept productive beta chains. A single entry per CDR3 protein holds the most common genes and DNA from its merged rows. Within this sample are about 110,000 distinct CDR3 sequences, with 15% to 20% of them counted one time only. Together, the top ten hold less than 6.5% of the sample. Sequencing was done on a sample of PBMCs or a T cell subset sorted from them (not recorded which). Source of these receptors: a man in his late teens or twenties who had mild COVID-19 (a few samples of this study predate the infection). The sample titles of this study are shuffled in the database, so cell type and time point are left out; the donor was told from shared clones.

DNA for the CDR3: TGTGCCAGCAGCCCCCGACAAACTCGGACTAGCGGGGGCCGAGGGTTCGCCGGGGAGCTGTTTTTT. As protein: CASSPRQTRTSGGRGFAGELFF. This chain links TRBV11-2 with TRBJ2-2; 13 positions agree with TRBD2. The length of the CDR3 is 22 residues. Looked up from germline, CDR1 is SGHAT and CDR2 is FQNNGV. The J segment lost 6 bases and the V segment lost 5 bases, leaving 24 bases of the junction unmatched. Looking up the rest from reference TRBV11-2 and TRBJ2-2 gives the full variable domain: EAGVAQSPRYKIIEKRQSVAFWCNPISGHATLYWYQQILGQGPKLLIQFQNNGVVDDSQLPKDRFSAERLKGVDSTLKIQPAKLEDSAVYLCASSPRQTRTSGGRGFAGELFFGEGSRLTVL.

This clonotype was seen more than once but under ten times. This chain links TRBV3-1 with TRBJ1-6; a weak D match, TRBD1 (5 bases). Germline V lookup: CDR1 LGHDT, CDR2 YNNKEL (reference sequence). CDR3 length: 15 amino acids. V was pared by 1 base and J by 2 bases, with 6 bases between. CDR3 sequence (DNA): TGTGCCAGCAGCCAAGGGGGGGCCTATAATTCACCCCTCCACTTT. Amino acids: CASSQGGAYNSPLHF.

The J gene is TRBJ1-2, the V gene TRBV5-1; 8 bases map to TRBD1. Germline V gene lookup returns CDR1 SGHRS and CDR2 YFSETQ. This CDR3 region has 13 residues. The trim removed 4 bases at V and 5 bases at J, leaving 4 bases unmatched. CDR3 coding DNA: TGCGCCAGCAGCGCGGACAGGGAATATGGCTACACCTTC. Translated: CASSADREYGYTF.

This chain joins TRBV5-1 and TRBJ2-1; D gene uncertain. The CDR3 spans 13 residues. Trimming cost V 0 bases and J 9 bases, with 10 bases left between them. The germline gives CDR1 SGHRS, CDR2 YFSETQ. The CDR3 is CASSLAIGGEQFF. The CDR3 DNA is TGCGCCAGCAGCTTGGCCATAGGCGGTGAGCAGTTCTTC. The full variable domain, its missing parts supplied by reference TRBV5-1 and TRBJ2-1, is KAGVTQTPRYLIKTRGQQVTLSCSPISGHRSVSWYQQTPGQGLQFLFEYFSETQRNKGNFPGRFSGRQFSNSRSEMNVSTLELGDSALYLCASSLAIGGEQFFGPGTRLTVL.

This clonotype was seen a handful of times. The chain links TRBV10-2 to TRBJ1-6; TRBD1 aligns across 8 bases. CDR3 length equals 14 residues. Germline V gene data show CDR1 as WSHSY and CDR2 as SAAADI. V shed 3 bases, J shed 7 bases, and the junction held 2 bases outside the gene matches. CDR3 DNA: TGCGCCAGCAGTGATAGGACAGGGAATTCACCCCTCCACTTT. As protein: CASSDRTGNSPLHF.

This clonotype was picked up a small number of times. The rearrangement uses TRBV3-1 and TRBJ2-3; 8 positions agree with TRBD1. J lost 4 bases, V lost 5 bases, and 8 bases had no gene match. The CDR3 runs to 15 residues. CDR1 LGHDT and CDR2 YNNKEL come from the germline V gene (reference sequence). CDR3 nucleotide sequence: TGTGCCAGCAGCTACGGACAGGGTGTCCCAGATACGCAGTATTTT. This gives the protein CASSYGQGVPDTQYF.

This clonotype occurred a few times. The chain employs TRBV7-2 and TRBJ2-3; D is unclear. The CDR3 length is 14 residues. The germline V gene has CDR1 SGHTA and CDR2 FQGNSA. V shed 1 base and J shed 2 bases, with 7 bases lying between them. CDR3 protein: CASSLGSTTDTQYF. The CDR3 DNA follows: TGTGCCAGCAGCTTAGGATCGACCACAGATACGCAGTATTTT.

The sample holds a few counts of this clonotype. The genes are TRBV24-1 and TRBJ2-5; D possibly corresponds to TRBD2 (6 bases). The CDR3 loop spans 16 amino acids. Germline V lookup: CDR1 KGHDR, CDR2 SFDVKD. V shed 3 bases and J shed 5 bases, with 18 bases lying between them. The CDR3 loop reads CATSDRQGSRGETQYF. CDR3 nucleotides: TGTGCCACCAGTGATCGTCAGGGCAGTCGGGGGGAGACCCAGTACTTC.

This clonotype was seen more than once but under ten times. The junction differs from germline at one of its ends, possibly a read error. This chain uses TRBV4-1 with TRBJ1-1; TRBD1 agrees at 9 bases. Germline lookup yields CDR1 MGHRA and CDR2 YSYEKL. CDR3 length: 12 amino acids. The DNA for the CDR3 is TGCGCCAGCAGCCTCCAACAGGGGGCCGAGGTCTTT. Translating gives CASSLQQGAEVF.

This clonotype was detected only a few times. DNA for the CDR3: TGTGCCAGCAGCTTAACGGGCCCTTATGACATTCAGTACTTC. The encoded protein is CASSLTGPYDIQYF. V usage is TRBV7-9 and J usage is TRBJ2-4, with no clear D. CDR1 is SEHNR and CDR2 is FQNEAQ in the germline V gene (reference sequence). Trimming took off 2 bases at V and 8 bases at J, with 13 bases between the two ends. The CDR3 consists of 14 residues.

This clonotype showed up just a few times. The chain recombines TRBV12-3 or TRBV12-4 with TRBJ2-3; D is undetermined. Between the trimmed V and J ends, which lost 6 bases and 0 bases, there was a span of 13 bases. This CDR3 comprises 15 residues. The CDR3 is CASSSTHSSTDTQYF. CDR3 DNA sequence: TGTGCCAGCAGCTCGACCCACTCTAGCACAGATACGCAGTATTTT.

This sequence joins TRBV29-1 and TRBJ2-7; 7 nucleotides match TRBD2. This CDR3 is 12 amino acids long. With 7 bases clipped from V and 7 bases from J, the junction kept 10 bases outside the gene matches. Germline assignment: CDR1 SQVTM and CDR2 ANQGSEA. Here the CDR3 reads CSGRSWGGEQYF. DNA for the CDR3: TGCAGCGGGCGAAGTTGGGGGGGGGAGCAGTACTTC.

The rearrangement joins TRBV6-2 or TRBV6-3 to TRBJ2-3; D is ambiguous. Germline CDR1 and CDR2: MNHEY and SVGEGT. There are 13 residues in the CDR3. Trimming left V 6 bases short and J 5 bases short, with 12 bases between. CDR3 bases: TGTGCCAGCAGACGCACCTTTGTAGATACGCAGTATTTT. Translation gives CASRRTFVDTQYF.

This clonotype appeared once. Being one base from a much bigger clone, this may be a read error. The V gene is TRBV20-1, the J gene TRBJ1-1; weak D call: TRBD1 (5 bases). The CDR3 runs to 15 residues. Germline assignment: CDR1 DFQATT and CDR2 SNEGSKA (reference sequence). The CDR3 coding sequence is TGCAGTGCTAGACCAGGCCTGGGACTGAACACTGGAGCTTTCTTT. It yields the protein CSARPGLGLNTGAFF.

V gene TRBV20-1 combines with J gene TRBJ2-1; 9 nucleotides agree with TRBD1. Trimming removed 5 bases from V and 10 bases from J; junction bases left unmatched: 15. Germline-derived CDR1 and CDR2 are DFQATT and SNEGSKA (reference sequence). The CDR3 is made up of 15 amino acids. The CDR3 coding sequence is TGCAGTGCTTTCCACCGGGACAGGGTCTTACGAGAGCAGTTCTTC. Translating gives CSAFHRDRVLREQFF.